The 30 T cell receptor beta chains below all came from one sample that was sequenced in a study of CD8 T cells in Susac syndrome. Random hexamers were used to reverse transcribe an amount of roughly 0.45 to 1 ug RNA. TCRdb redid the calling of the immunoSEQ multiplex PCR reads with MiXCR, one entry per CDR3 protein. The profile shows more than 150,000 distinct CDR3 sequences, roughly 95% of them singletons. The sequenced sample consisted of CD4+ T cells from PBMCs. The receptors shown here come from a human donor with Susac syndrome.

This clonotype was picked up one time. V and J are TRBV20-1 and TRBJ1-4, with unresolved D. The germline V gene has CDR1 DFQATT and CDR2 SNEGSKA (reference sequence). V was clipped by 6 bases and J by 3 bases, with 8 bases between them. The CDR3 is 12 amino acids. CDR3 bases: TGCAGTGCCCCCGGTGCTAATGAAAAACTGTTTTTT. This gives the protein CSAPGANEKLFF.

The CDR3 reads CASSQDLGGKAFF. Here the CDR3 DNA reads TGTGCCAGCAGCCAAGACCTGGGCGGAAAAGCTTTCTTT. V usage is TRBV3-1 and J usage is TRBJ1-1; unclear D gene. Trimming took off 0 bases at V and 9 bases at J, with 11 bases between the two ends. The germline gives CDR1 LGHDT, CDR2 YNNKEL (reference sequence). This CDR3 has 13 amino acids.

The chain has TRBV7-2 and TRBJ1-1; D unclear. The CDR3 is made up of 14 amino acids. Per germline, CDR1 SGHTA and CDR2 FQGNSA. Trimming took off 7 bases at V and 6 bases at J, with 18 bases between the two ends. In nucleotides, the CDR3 is TGTGCCAGCACCCAGACGGCCTGGGGTTCTGAAGCTTTCTTT. It yields the protein CASTQTAWGSEAFF.

The chain employs TRBV6-1 and TRBJ2-7, with D perhaps TRBD1 or TRBD2 (5 bases each). The CDR3 sequence is 15 residues long. Deletions cut 6 bases from V and 6 bases from J, with 21 bases between. CDR1 is MNHNS, CDR2 SASEGT, per germline. Here the CDR3 DNA reads TGTGCCAGCAGACTAGGGACGGTCGATCCTTCCGAGCAGTACGTC. It yields the protein CASRLGTVDPSEQYV.

The chain carries TRBV29-1 and TRBJ2-1; TRBD1 agrees at 7 bases. The CDR3 is 15 residues long. From germline, CDR1 is SQVTM and CDR2 ANQGSEA. With 5 bases clipped from V and 3 bases from J, the junction kept 10 bases outside the gene matches. As DNA, the CDR3 is TGCAGCGTTCAGCCGTACAGGGGATTCTACAATGAGCAGTTCTTC. Its protein is CSVQPYRGFYNEQFF.

The J gene is TRBJ2-7, the V gene TRBV7-3; 8 bases are shared with TRBD1. The CDR3 totals 14 residues. From germline, CDR1 is SGHTA and CDR2 FQGTGA. V lost 5 bases and J lost 2; bases outside the gene matches: 5. The CDR3 DNA reads TGTGCCAGCAGCCCCAAACAGGGGGCCTACGAGCAGTACTTC. Translating gives CASSPKQGAYEQYF. Full variable domain (remainder filled in from reference TRBV7-3 and TRBJ2-7): GAGVSQTPSNKVTEKGKYVELRCDPISGHTALYWYRQSLGQGPEFLIYFQGTGAADDSGLPNDRFFAVRPEGSVSTLKIQRTERGDSAVYLCASSPKQGAYEQYFGPGTRLTVT.

The genes are TRBV5-4 and TRBJ2-5; D gene uncertain. Between the trimmed V and J ends, which lost 1 base and 4 bases, there was a span of 8 bases. The CDR3 consists of 13 residues. CDR1 and CDR2 (germline): SGHNT, YYREEE (reference sequence). The CDR3 protein is CASSLYSGETQYF. CDR3 in DNA: TGTGCCAGCAGCTTGTATTCCGGAGAGACCCAGTACTTC.

This clonotype was seen a single time. The chain recombines TRBV5-4 with TRBJ2-7; 7 bases fit TRBD1. The CDR3 length is 14 residues. The V gene end was trimmed by 0 bases and the J gene end by 1 base; junction bases not matched to a gene: 1. CDR1 is SGHNT, CDR2 YYREEE, per germline (reference sequence). The CDR3 region is CASSLGQGSYEQYF. The CDR3 region has the DNA TGTGCCAGCAGCTTGGGACAGGGATCCTACGAGCAGTACTTC. Together with reference TRBV5-4 and TRBJ2-7, the CDR3 gives the full variable domain: ETGVTQSPTHLIKTRGQQVTLRCSSQSGHNTVSWYQQALGQGPQFIFQYYREEENGRGNFPPRFSGLQFPNYSSELNVNALELDDSALYLCASSLGQGSYEQYFGPGTRLTVT.

J is TRBJ2-1 and V is TRBV28; no definite D call. The CDR3 is made up of 12 amino acids. Trimming left V 2 bases short and J 9 bases short, with 8 bases between. CDR1 is MDHEN and CDR2 is SYDVKM in the germline V gene. The DNA of the CDR3 is TGTGCCAGCAGTTTACTAGTCACTGAGCAGTTCTTC. It specifies CASSLLVTEQFF.

The chain employs TRBV29-1 and TRBJ2-5, with 7 bases matching TRBD2. The CDR3 extends over 15 amino acids. J was trimmed by 2 bases and V by 0 bases; bases with no gene match: 6. Germline CDR1 SQVTM, CDR2 ANQGSEA. CDR3 loop: CSVEDLGGSQETQYF. CDR3 nucleotides: TGCAGCGTTGAAGATCTCGGGGGGAGTCAAGAGACCCAGTACTTC.

V gene TRBV28 combines with J gene TRBJ1-5, with TRBD1 as a possible D gene (5 bases). This CDR3 is 13 amino acids long. In germline, CDR1 is MDHEN, CDR2 SYDVKM. Trimming shortened V by 3 bases and J by 4 bases, and 7 bases separated the two germline ends. The CDR3 DNA reads as TGTGCCAGCAGTTTTGGGGGGAATCAGCCCCAGCATTTT. Translated, it gives CASSFGGNQPQHF.

This clonotype has just one count. The V and J genes are TRBV29-1 and TRBJ2-3, with D possibly matching TRBD2 (6 bases). Trimming pared 7 bases from V and 1 base from J, leaving 9 bases between. This CDR3 has 12 residues. The V gene's germline CDR1 is SQVTM and CDR2 ANQGSEA. CDR3 sequence: CSAGLRTDTQYF. For the CDR3, the DNA is TGCAGCGCTGGACTACGCACAGATACGCAGTATTTT.

The chain combines TRBV18 with TRBJ2-5, with D possibly being TRBD1 (6 bases). V gave up 8 bases and J gave up 2 bases, with 12 bases separating them. The length of the CDR3 is 13 residues. Germline CDR1 reads KGHSH; CDR2 reads LQKENI. The CDR3 is CASQGSRQETQYF. The CDR3 DNA follows: TGTGCCAGCCAGGGGTCCAGACAAGAGACCCAGTACTTC. Full variable domain (rest looked up from reference TRBV18 and TRBJ2-5): NAGVMQNPRHLVRRRGQEARLRCSPMKGHSHVYWYRQLPEEGLKFMVYLQKENIIDESGMPKERFSAEFPKEGPSILRIQQVVRGDSAAYFCASQGSRQETQYFGPGTRLLVL.

The rearrangement links TRBV5-1 to TRBJ2-5; no firm D call. This CDR3 comprises 12 residues. Trimming stripped 4 bases from V and 4 bases from J, with 8 bases between. The germline CDR1 and CDR2 sequences are SGHRS and YFSETQ. The CDR3 is CASSPGAETQYF. The CDR3 DNA follows: TGCGCCAGCAGCCCCGGTGCAGAGACCCAGTACTTC.

The table lists this clonotype with a count of one. The V gene is TRBV19, the J gene TRBJ2-1; D is uncertain. The germline gives CDR1 LNHDA, CDR2 SQIVND (reference sequence). The germline V and J ends were trimmed by 3 bases and 7 bases, with 4 bases remaining between them. This CDR3 spans 11 amino acids. CDR3 amino acids: CASSIPNEQFF. DNA of the CDR3: TGTGCCAGTAGTATTCCGAATGAGCAGTTCTTC.

The chain employs TRBV25-1 and TRBJ2-2; 12 bases are a match to TRBD2. Trimming at V came to 9 bases and at J to 7 bases, leaving 6 bases not matched to a gene. The CDR3 extends over 14 amino acids. Looked up from germline, CDR1 is MGHDK and CDR2 is SYGVNS. As DNA, the CDR3 is TGTGCCAGTGAACTAGCGGGAGGTGGCGGGGAGCTGTTTTTT. Protein: CASELAGGGGELFF.

In its sample, this clonotype was seen once. V gene TRBV23-1 combines with J gene TRBJ2-7, with 9 bases matching TRBD2. TRBV23-1 is sorted into the ORF group, with uncertain function. Unmatched junction bases numbered 5, after V lost 2 bases and J lost 6 bases. The CDR3 runs 14 residues. This CDR3 reads CASSQRAGGREQYV. CDR3 DNA: TGCGCCAGCAGTCAACGAGCGGGGGGCCGCGAGCAGTACGTC.

The chain couples TRBV4-3 to TRBJ2-5; TRBD1 matches at 8 bases. CDR3 length: 17 residues. Trimming took 0 bases from V and 1 from J; bases not matched to a gene: 7. Germline loops: CDR1 LGHNA, CDR2 YSLEER. In nucleotides, the CDR3 is TGCGCCAGCAGCCAAGATGACAGGGGTATGGCCCAAGAGACCCAGTACTTC. This codes for CASSQDDRGMAQETQYF.

V gene TRBV20-1 combines with J gene TRBJ1-5; D might be TRBD1 (6 bases). The V end lost 5 bases, the J end lost 0 bases, and 14 bases lay between the germline ends. CDR3 length: 15 amino acids. Germline V CDR1 and CDR2: DFQATT, SNEGSKA (reference sequence). CDR3 in DNA: TGCAGTGCTTTAACCGGGACACGTAGCAATCAGCCCCAGCATTTT. This encodes CSALTGTRSNQPQHF.

The chain joins TRBV20-1 to TRBJ2-5, with D possibly matching TRBD1 (6 bases). This CDR3 spans 13 amino acids. Germline values: CDR1 DFQATT, CDR2 SNEGSKA (reference sequence). V was trimmed by 5 bases and J by 4 bases, leaving 14 bases between them. The CDR3 DNA is TGCAGTGCTGGGTCGCGAGGGGGAGAGACCCAGTACTTC. Protein sequence: CSAGSRGGETQYF.

In nucleotides, the CDR3 is TGCAGTGCTAGACTCACAGGGGGTGTCGGATACAATGAGCAGTTCTTC. This sequence encodes CSARLTGGVGYNEQFF. This sequence joins TRBV20-1 and TRBJ2-1, with TRBD1 matching 8 bases. The CDR3 has 16 residues. The germline V gene has CDR1 DFQATT and CDR2 SNEGSKA (reference sequence). Trimming cost V 2 bases and J 4 bases; bases outside gene matches: 10.

CDR3 DNA: TGTGCCTGCCGTACGCAGGGGGGCCCCTACGAGCAGTACGTC. It specifies CACRTQGGPYEQYV. The genes are TRBV19 and TRBJ2-7; TRBD1 is a possible D gene (7 bases). The germline gives CDR1 LNHDA, CDR2 SQIVND (reference sequence). The CDR3 sequence is 14 residues long. Trimming cost V 11 bases and J 2 bases, with 19 bases left between them.

The chain links TRBV5-1 to TRBJ2-5, with D perhaps TRBD2 (6 bases). Germline V gene sequence: CDR1 SGHRS, CDR2 YFSETQ. The germline V and J ends were trimmed by 3 bases and 4 bases, with 13 bases remaining between them. CDR3 length: 14 amino acids. The CDR3 nucleotides are TGCGCCAGCAGCTCCGGGGGAGGCGTAGAGACCCAGTACTTC. Protein sequence: CASSSGGGVETQYF.

The table lists this clonotype with a count of one. The CDR3 loop is CASRQVQKETQYF. The CDR3 DNA reads TGCGCCAGCAGGCAGGTCCAGAAGGAGACCCAGTACTTC. The V and J genes are TRBV5-1 and TRBJ2-5; unclear D gene. With 5 bases removed from V and 5 bases from J, the gap between germline ends came to 13 bases. From germline, CDR1 is SGHRS and CDR2 YFSETQ. The CDR3 runs to 13 residues.

The V call is TRBV3-1, the J call TRBJ1-6; D unclear. In germline, CDR1 is LGHDT, CDR2 YNNKEL (reference sequence). The germline V and J ends were trimmed by 0 bases and 10 bases, with 7 bases remaining between them. CDR3 size: 13 residues. Here the CDR3 DNA reads TGTGCCAGCAGCCAAGATTTCAGCTCACCCCTCCACTTT. Protein product: CASSQDFSSPLHF.

The sample holds one count of this clonotype. This chain joins TRBV29-1 and TRBJ2-2; TRBD2 matches 8 bases. The germline gives CDR1 SQVTM, CDR2 ANQGSEA. The CDR3 loop spans 13 amino acids. V lost 7 bases and J lost 6; bases outside the gene matches: 7. The CDR3 loop reads CSAGLVGSGELFF. CDR3 nucleotide sequence: TGCAGCGCGGGACTAGTCGGTTCCGGGGAGCTGTTTTTT.

This rearrangement joins TRBV4-2 to TRBJ2-5; D is undetermined. The CDR3 is 15 residues long. Trimming cost V 5 bases and J 1 base, with 14 bases left between them. Germline V CDR1 and CDR2: LGHNA, YNFKEQ. CDR3 coding DNA: TGTGCCAGCAGCGGAGCAGGAAACCTCCAAGAGACCCAGTACTTC. As protein: CASSGAGNLQETQYF.

The V call is TRBV18, the J call TRBJ2-6; unclear D gene. The V gene lost 3 bases and the J gene lost 2 bases, with 8 bases spanning the gap. Germline values: CDR1 KGHSH, CDR2 LQKENI. CDR3 length: 15 residues. This CDR3 reads CASSPGSAGANVLTF. CDR3 DNA: TGTGCCAGCTCACCGGGCAGCGCTGGGGCCAACGTCCTGACTTTC.

The chain carries TRBV28 and TRBJ2-7, with D perhaps given as TRBD1 or TRBD2 (6 bases each). Germline CDR1 reads MDHEN; CDR2 reads SYDVKM. V lost 6 bases to trimming and J lost 5 bases, with 17 bases between them. The CDR3 sequence is 14 residues long. As DNA, the CDR3 is TGTGCCAGCAGGCGGGAAGACAGGCCCCACGAGCAGTACTTC. This codes for CASRREDRPHEQYF.

The CDR3 protein is CSAFSGGALETQYF. The CDR3 coding sequence is TGCAGTGCTTTTAGCGGGGGGGCCCTGGAGACCCAGTACTTC. The chain couples TRBV20-1 to TRBJ2-5, with 11 bases lining up with TRBD2. J lost 5 bases, V lost 5 bases, and 7 bases had no gene match. CDR3 size: 14 residues. Germline CDR1 reads DFQATT; CDR2 reads SNEGSKA (reference sequence).